The 18 T cell receptor beta chains below all came from one sample that was sequenced in a study of blood T cell repertoires in COVID-19. The repertoire was sequenced with immunoSEQ multiplex PCR; TCRdb's copy has only in-frame clones and lacks some. The sample has 99,000 or so clones; roughly 83% are singletons. The material sequenced was peripheral blood. The receptors come from a woman at least 80 years old with active or convalescent COVID-19.

This chain links TRBV7-9 with TRBJ2-1; 10 bases map to TRBD1. CDR1 is SEHNR and CDR2 is FQNEAQ in the germline V gene (reference sequence). The CDR3 totals 13 residues. Losses at the gene ends were 5 bases for V and 11 bases for J; bases not matched to a gene: 6. The chain's CDR3 is CASSPRQGAKQFF. CDR3 coding DNA: TGTGCCAGCAGCCCTAGACAGGGGGCCAAGCAGTTCTTC.

The V call is TRBV9, the J call TRBJ2-1; 7 positions match TRBD2. The CDR3 is made up of 16 amino acids. The V gene's germline CDR1 is SGDLS and CDR2 YYNGEE. V shed 0 bases, J shed 0 bases, and the junction held 3 bases outside the gene matches. CDR3 sequence (DNA): TGTGCCAGCAGCGTAGGGCTAGCGGACTCCTACAATGAGCAGTTCTTC. This codes for CASSVGLADSYNEQFF.

V gene TRBV27 combines with J gene TRBJ1-4; 8 bases match TRBD1. The CDR3 is made up of 12 amino acids. The V segment lost 6 bases and the J segment 11 bases; nucleotides outside the gene matches: 5. The V gene's germline CDR1 is MNHEY and CDR2 SMNVEV (reference sequence). CDR3 bases: TGTGCCAGCAGCCGCGGACAGGGTAAACTGTTTTTT. It is translated as CASSRGQGKLFF.

This sequence joins TRBV6-1 and TRBJ1-2; 8 positions agree with TRBD1. The CDR3 extends over 15 amino acids. The ends lost 3 bases at V and 4 bases at J; junction bases unmatched: 7. Germline loops: CDR1 MNHNS, CDR2 SASEGT. The CDR3 loop is CASSETWTGSYGYTF. As DNA, the CDR3 is TGTGCCAGCAGTGAGACTTGGACAGGGAGCTATGGCTACACCTTC.

The DNA for the CDR3 is TGTGCCAGCAGAACCAGACAGGGACTCGCCTACGAGCAGTACTTC. Its protein is CASRTRQGLAYEQYF. The chain links TRBV28 to TRBJ2-7; D is perhaps TRBD1 (7 bases). CDR1 is MDHEN and CDR2 is SYDVKM in the germline V gene. The ends were cut back, 6 bases at V and 2 bases at J, with 17 bases in the middle. This CDR3 region has 15 residues.

V usage is TRBV7-6 and J usage is TRBJ2-1, with TRBD2 identical over 11 bases. CDR3 length equals 16 residues. V dropped 5 bases and J dropped 10; count of bases not matched to a gene: 13. Germline CDR1 and CDR2: SGHVS and FNYEAQ. The CDR3 region is CASSGSSGGTTGEQFF. CDR3 bases: TGTGCCAGCAGCGGATCTAGCGGGGGGACCACAGGGGAGCAGTTCTTC.

The chain links TRBV7-9 to TRBJ1-1; maybe TRBD1 (6 bases). Germline loops: CDR1 SEHNR, CDR2 FQNEAQ (reference sequence). The CDR3 sequence is 16 residues long. V dropped 2 bases and J dropped 1 base, with 14 bases sitting between them. CDR3 in DNA: TGTGCCAGCAGCTTAAAACAGGGTGGTTCGAACACTGAAGCTTTCTTT. Residues: CASSLKQGGSNTEAFF.

The chain carries TRBV7-9 and TRBJ1-2, with 8 nucleotides matching TRBD1. Germline values: CDR1 SEHNR, CDR2 FQNEAQ (reference sequence). V dropped 5 bases and J dropped 4; count of bases not matched to a gene: 9. CDR3 size: 15 residues. The CDR3 loop is CASSPDLTGVYGYTF. CDR3 coding DNA: TGTGCCAGCAGCCCGGATTTGACAGGGGTCTATGGCTACACCTTC.

V and J are TRBV7-9 and TRBJ2-3, with D possibly being TRBD1 (7 bases). Per germline, CDR1 SEHNR and CDR2 FQNEAQ (reference sequence). The ends were cut back, 2 bases at V and 1 base at J, with 13 bases in the middle. The CDR3 totals 16 residues. The CDR3 loop is CASSLLEGARTDTQYF. The CDR3, as DNA: TGTGCCAGCAGCTTATTGGAGGGGGCGCGCACAGATACGCAGTATTTT.

The J gene is TRBJ1-2, the V gene TRBV7-8, with a tentative D call TRBD1 (5 bases). Germline CDR1 and CDR2: SGHVS and FQNEAQ. The CDR3 loop spans 14 amino acids. V was shortened by 5 bases and J by 1 base, with 11 bases between the two germline ends. The CDR3 spells CASSTRTSNYGYTF. Here the CDR3 DNA reads TGTGCCAGCAGCACCCGGACAAGTAACTATGGCTACACCTTC. Variable domain in full (rest from reference TRBV7-8 and TRBJ1-2): GAGVSQSPRYKVAKRGQDVALRCDPISGHVSLFWYQQALGQGPEFLTYFQNEAQLDKSGLPSDRFFAERPEGSVSTLKIQRTQQEDSAVYLCASSTRTSNYGYTFGSGTRLTVV.

The rearrangement links TRBV5-1 to TRBJ1-2, with 9 nucleotides matching TRBD1. Germline V gives CDR1 SGHRS, CDR2 YFSETQ. This CDR3 region has 14 residues. Germline trimming cut 4 bases from V and 8 bases from J; bases unmatched to any gene: 9. CDR3 in amino acids: CASSLRTGEGGYTF. CDR3 DNA: TGCGCCAGCAGCCTAAGGACAGGGGAAGGCGGCTACACCTTC.

The CDR3 DNA is TGTGCCAGCAGCGCCGGGGATCGAGGGTTCTCTGGAAACACCATATATTTT. Translated: CASSAGDRGFSGNTIYF. This chain connects TRBV9 to TRBJ1-3, with no clear D. CDR3 length: 17 amino acids. V lost 3 bases, J lost 0 bases, and 16 bases lay in between. Germline CDR1 reads SGDLS; CDR2 reads YYNGEE.

V is TRBV5-1 and J is TRBJ1-3; D is perhaps TRBD1 (5 bases). The V and J ends lost 0 bases and 2 bases respectively, with 9 bases between them. This CDR3 has 15 amino acids. The germline gives CDR1 SGHRS, CDR2 YFSETQ. The CDR3 nucleotides read TGCGCCAGCAGCTTGGCAGGGCAGACTGGAAACACCATATATTTT. As protein: CASSLAGQTGNTIYF.

The chain is built from TRBV18 and TRBJ2-3, with 10 positions matching TRBD2. Germline CDR1 KGHSH, CDR2 LQKENI. Germline trimming cut 3 bases from V and 2 bases from J; bases unmatched to any gene: 8. The CDR3 loop spans 17 amino acids. The CDR3 loop reads CASSPKTSGHNTDTQYF. The CDR3 DNA sequence: TGTGCCAGCTCACCCAAGACTAGCGGGCATAACACAGATACGCAGTATTTT.

The V gene is TRBV18, the J gene TRBJ2-1; 10 nucleotides match TRBD1. Germline values: CDR1 KGHSH, CDR2 LQKENI. The ends lost 3 bases at V and 4 bases at J; junction bases unmatched: 9. CDR3 length: 17 amino acids. The CDR3 loop is CASSPGQGLSGYNEQFF. Written as DNA, the CDR3 is TGTGCCAGCTCACCGGGACAGGGGTTAAGCGGATACAATGAGCAGTTCTTC.

V usage is TRBV28 and J usage is TRBJ1-2; TRBD1 agrees at 7 bases. Germline values: CDR1 MDHEN, CDR2 SYDVKM. The V gene end was trimmed by 5 bases and the J gene end by 2 bases; junction bases not matched to a gene: 2. The CDR3 length is 13 residues. CDR3: CASSLGGNYGYTF. In DNA form, the CDR3 reads TGTGCCAGCAGTCTAGGGGGCAACTATGGCTACACCTTC.

V usage is TRBV4-3 and J usage is TRBJ1-3; D remains unclear. Germline V gives CDR1 LGHNA, CDR2 YSLEER. The CDR3 has 13 amino acids. V lost 1 base to trimming and J lost 5 bases, with 6 bases between them. The CDR3 region has the DNA TGCGCCAGCAGCCAAGTCCTACGAAACACCATATATTTT. Protein sequence: CASSQVLRNTIYF.

The chain joins TRBV19 to TRBJ2-7; tentative D call: TRBD2 (5 bases). The V gene's germline CDR1 is LNHDA and CDR2 SQIVND (reference sequence). The CDR3 contains 13 residues. The V end lost 9 bases, the J end lost 3 bases, and 15 bases lay between the germline ends. The CDR3 DNA reads as TGTGCCAGCTCAGTAACGAGGGACTACGAGCAGTACTTC. Residues: CASSVTRDYEQYF. Combining the CDR3 with reference TRBV19 and TRBJ2-7 gives the whole variable domain DGGITQSPKYLFRKEGQNVTLSCEQNLNHDAMYWYRQDPGQGLRLIYYSQIVNDFQKGDIAEGYSVSREKKESFPLTVTSAQKNPTAFYLCASSVTRDYEQYFGPGTRLTVT.